This T cell receptor (beta chain) originates from a study of T cell responses to AZD1222 COVID-19 vaccine. Study-wide background: Analyses pooled second doses at about 4 or about 12 weeks.

Study-wide findings and caveats: Dominant CD4 TCR responses targeted spike regions 160-218 and 743-854. A mostly white British donor set with more females was recruited, and clonal diversity was possibly underestimated.

Generated by immunoSEQ multiplex PCR, the TCRdb table keeps only in-frame clones and is missing some. Here the sample spans about 93,000 clones, 86% being singletons. Germline assignment: CDR1 LNHDA and CDR2 SQIVND (reference sequence). This CDR3 contains 14 residues. V lost 8 bases and J lost 11, with 24 bases in between. The table lists this clone with a count of one. Its antigen is unidentified. The chain links TRBV19 to TRBJ1-2, with unresolved D. The sample consisted of peripheral blood, taken on day 0 of AZD1222 vaccination. The clonotype comes from an adult in good health. CDR3 DNA sequence: TGTGCCAGTCAGTCACCGGGTACAGAAAGCTCTTACACCTTC. Translating gives CASQSPGTESSYTF.